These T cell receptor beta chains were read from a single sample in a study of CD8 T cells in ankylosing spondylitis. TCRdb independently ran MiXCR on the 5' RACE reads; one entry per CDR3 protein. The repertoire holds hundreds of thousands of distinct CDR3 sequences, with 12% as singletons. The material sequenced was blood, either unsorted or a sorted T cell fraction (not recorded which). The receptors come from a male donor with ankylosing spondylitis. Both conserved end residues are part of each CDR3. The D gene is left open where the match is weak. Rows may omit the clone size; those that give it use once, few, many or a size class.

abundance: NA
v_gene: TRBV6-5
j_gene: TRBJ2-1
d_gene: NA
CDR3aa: CASSSDPGAFEQFF
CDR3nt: TGTGCCAGCAGTTCCGACCCGGGTGCCTTTGAGCAGTTCTTC

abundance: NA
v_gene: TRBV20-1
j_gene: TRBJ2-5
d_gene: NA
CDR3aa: CSARSVTPEETQYF
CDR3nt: TGCAGTGCTAGGAGCGTTACCCCCGAGGAGACCCAGTACTTC

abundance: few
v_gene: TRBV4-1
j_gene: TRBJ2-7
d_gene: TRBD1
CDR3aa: CASSNYRDRVYEQYF
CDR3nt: TGCGCCAGCAGCAATTACCGGGACAGGGTCTACGAGCAGTACTTC

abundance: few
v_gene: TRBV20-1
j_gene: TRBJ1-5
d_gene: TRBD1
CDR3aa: CSARRQGDQPQHF
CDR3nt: TGCAGTGCTAGGAGACAGGGGGATCAGCCCCAGCATTTT

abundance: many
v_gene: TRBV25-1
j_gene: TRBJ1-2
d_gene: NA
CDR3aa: CAAKGSAGGYTF
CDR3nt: TGTGCCGCAAAAGGGAGCGCGGGGGGCTACACCTTC

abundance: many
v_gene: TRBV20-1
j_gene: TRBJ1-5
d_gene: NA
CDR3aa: CSARGRGWSNQPQHF
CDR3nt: TGCAGTGCTAGGGGCCGGGGTTGGAGCAATCAGCCCCAGCATTTT

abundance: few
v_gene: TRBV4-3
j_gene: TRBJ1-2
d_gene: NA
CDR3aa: CASSQDRFNYGYTF
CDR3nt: TGCGCCAGCAGCCAAGATCGCTTCAACTATGGCTACACCTTC

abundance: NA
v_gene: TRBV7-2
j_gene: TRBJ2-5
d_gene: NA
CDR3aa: CASSFLTGLETQYF
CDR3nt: TGTGCCAGCAGCTTCCTGACAGGTCTTGAGACCCAGTACTTC

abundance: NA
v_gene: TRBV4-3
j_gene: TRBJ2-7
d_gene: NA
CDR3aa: CASSQEGQLRYEQYF
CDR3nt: TGCGCCAGCAGCCAAGAGGGTCAACTCAGGTACGAGCAGTACTTC

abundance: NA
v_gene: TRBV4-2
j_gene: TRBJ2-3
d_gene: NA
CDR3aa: CASSRVPGPSTDTQYF
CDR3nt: TGTGCCAGCAGCCGCGTACCGGGCCCCAGCACAGATACGCAGTATTTT

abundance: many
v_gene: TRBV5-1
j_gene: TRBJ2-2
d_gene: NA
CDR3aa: CASGTSSNTGELFF
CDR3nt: TGCGCCAGCGGTACTAGTAGCAACACCGGGGAGCTGTTTTTT

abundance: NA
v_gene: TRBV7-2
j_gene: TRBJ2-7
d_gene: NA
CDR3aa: CASSLGVIFTAWYF
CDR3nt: TGTGCCAGCAGCTTAGGAGTAATTTTTACTGCATGGTACTTC

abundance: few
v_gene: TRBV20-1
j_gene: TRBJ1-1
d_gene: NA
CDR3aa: CSASRQNTEAFF
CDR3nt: TGCAGTGCCAGTCGACAGAACACTGAAGCTTTCTTT

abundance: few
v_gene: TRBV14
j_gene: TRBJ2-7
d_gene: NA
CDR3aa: CASSQEGAFYEQYF
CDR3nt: TGTGCCAGCAGCCAAGAAGGGGCCTTCTACGAGCAGTACTTC

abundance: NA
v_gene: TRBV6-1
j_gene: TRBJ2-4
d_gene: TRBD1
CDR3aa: CASSEDPGQGKNIQYF
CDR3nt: TGTGCCAGCAGTGAAGACCCGGGACAGGGGAAAAACATTCAGTACTTC

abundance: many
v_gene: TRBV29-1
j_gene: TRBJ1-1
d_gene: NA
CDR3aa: CSVVTPLNTEAFF
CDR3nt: TGCAGCGTGGTGACACCTCTGAACACTGAAGCTTTCTTT

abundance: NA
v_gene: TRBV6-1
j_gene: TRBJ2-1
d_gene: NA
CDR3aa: CASSEQGVYNEQFF
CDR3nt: TGTGCCAGCAGTGAACAGGGCGTCTACAATGAGCAGTTCTTC

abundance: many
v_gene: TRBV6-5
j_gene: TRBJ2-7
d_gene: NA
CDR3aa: CASSQDPVYEQYF
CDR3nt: TGTGCCAGCAGTCAGGATCCCGTCTACGAGCAGTACTTC

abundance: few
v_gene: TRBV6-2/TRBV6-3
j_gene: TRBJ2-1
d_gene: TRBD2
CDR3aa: CASSSHLAGEQFF
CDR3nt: TGTGCCAGCAGTTCCCATCTAGCGGGTGAGCAGTTCTTC

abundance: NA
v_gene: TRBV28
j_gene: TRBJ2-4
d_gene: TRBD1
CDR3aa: CASSPPWTGRNIQYF
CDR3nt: TGTGCCAGCAGTCCCCCCTGGACAGGCCGGAACATTCAGTACTTC

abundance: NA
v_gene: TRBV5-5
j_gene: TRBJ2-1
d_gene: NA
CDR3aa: CASSLDPHNEQFF
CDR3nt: TGTGCCAGCAGCTTGGATCCTCACAATGAGCAGTTCTTC

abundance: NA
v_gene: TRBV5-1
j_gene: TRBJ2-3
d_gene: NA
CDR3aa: CASSLGGRPDTQYF
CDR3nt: TGCGCCAGCAGCTTGGGGGGTCGCCCAGATACGCAGTATTTT

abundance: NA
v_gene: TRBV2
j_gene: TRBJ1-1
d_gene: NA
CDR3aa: CASSESVNTEAFF
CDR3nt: TGTGCCAGCAGTGAATCAGTGAACACTGAAGCTTTCTTT

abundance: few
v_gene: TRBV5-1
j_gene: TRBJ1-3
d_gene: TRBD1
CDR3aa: CASSLWTGEAGNTIYF
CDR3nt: TGCGCCAGCAGCTTATGGACAGGGGAGGCTGGAAACACCATATATTTT

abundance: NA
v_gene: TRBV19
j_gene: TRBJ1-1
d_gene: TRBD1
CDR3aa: CASANPWGDRANTEAFF
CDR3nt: TGTGCCAGTGCGAACCCGTGGGGCGACAGGGCGAACACTGAAGCTTTCTTT

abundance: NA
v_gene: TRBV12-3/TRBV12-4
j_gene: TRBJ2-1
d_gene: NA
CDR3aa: CASSLRPGSSERFF
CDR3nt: TGTGCCAGCAGTTTGAGGCCCGGGAGTTCAGAACGGTTCTTC

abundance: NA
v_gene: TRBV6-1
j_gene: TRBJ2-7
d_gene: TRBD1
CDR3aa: CASSQKQGAQEQYF
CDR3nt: TGTGCCAGCAGTCAAAAACAGGGGGCACAAGAGCAGTACTTC

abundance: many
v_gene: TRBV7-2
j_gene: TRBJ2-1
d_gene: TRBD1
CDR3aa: CASSLLGQGTNEQFF
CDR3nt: TGTGCCAGCAGCTTATTGGGACAGGGAACCAATGAGCAGTTCTTC

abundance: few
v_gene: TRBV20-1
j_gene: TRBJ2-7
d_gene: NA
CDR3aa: CSAPRFDEQYF
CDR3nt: TGCAGTGCCCCGCGGTTTGACGAGCAGTACTTC

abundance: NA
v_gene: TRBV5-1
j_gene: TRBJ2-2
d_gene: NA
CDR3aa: CASSPWTVTGELFF
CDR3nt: TGCGCCAGCAGCCCATGGACTGTCACCGGGGAGCTGTTTTTT

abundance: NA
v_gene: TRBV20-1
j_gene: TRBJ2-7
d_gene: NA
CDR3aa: CSARDQFGRGYEQYF
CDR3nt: TGCAGTGCTAGAGATCAATTCGGCAGGGGCTACGAGCAGTACTTC

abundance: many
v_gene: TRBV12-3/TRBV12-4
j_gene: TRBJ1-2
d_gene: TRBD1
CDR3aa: CASSIGQESYGYTF
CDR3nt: TGTGCCAGCAGCATCGGACAGGAATCCTATGGCTACACCTTC

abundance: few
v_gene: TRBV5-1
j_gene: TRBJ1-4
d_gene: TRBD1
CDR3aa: CASSLGPQMDRAEKLFF
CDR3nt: TGCGCCAGCAGCTTGGGGCCCCAAATGGACAGGGCTGAAAAACTGTTTTTT

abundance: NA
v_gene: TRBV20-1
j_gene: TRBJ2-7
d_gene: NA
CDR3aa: CSAIDQPYSYEQYF
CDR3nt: TGCAGTGCTATAGACCAGCCGTACTCCTACGAGCAGTACTTC

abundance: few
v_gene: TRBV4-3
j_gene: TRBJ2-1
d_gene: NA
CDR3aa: CASSQDESDNEQFF
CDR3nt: TGCGCCAGCAGCCAAGATGAATCGGACAATGAGCAGTTCTTC

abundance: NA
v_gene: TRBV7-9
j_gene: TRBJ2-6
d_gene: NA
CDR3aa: CASSLPWRTGANVLTF
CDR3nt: TGTGCCAGCAGCTTACCATGGCGTACTGGGGCCAACGTCCTGACTTTC

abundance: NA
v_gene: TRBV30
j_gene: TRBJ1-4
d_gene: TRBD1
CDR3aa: CAWASLRTGEKLFF
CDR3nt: TGTGCCTGGGCCTCCCTCCGGACAGGGGAAAAACTGTTTTTT

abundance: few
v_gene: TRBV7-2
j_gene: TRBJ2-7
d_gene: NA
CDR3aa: CASRKTVTYEQYF
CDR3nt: TGTGCCAGCAGAAAGACAGTAACCTACGAGCAGTACTTC

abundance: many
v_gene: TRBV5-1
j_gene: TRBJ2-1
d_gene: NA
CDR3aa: CASSLLAGPYNEQFF
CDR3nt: TGCGCCAGCAGCTTGTTGGCAGGACCCTACAATGAGCAGTTCTTC

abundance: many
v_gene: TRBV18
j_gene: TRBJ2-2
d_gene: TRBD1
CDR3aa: CASSPQSTGDTGELFF
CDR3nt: TGTGCCAGCTCACCACAGTCGACAGGGGACACCGGGGAGCTGTTTTTT

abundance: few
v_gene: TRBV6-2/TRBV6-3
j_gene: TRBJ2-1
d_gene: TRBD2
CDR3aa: CASKSLAGADNEQFF
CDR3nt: TGTGCCAGCAAGTCTCTAGCGGGAGCCGACAATGAGCAGTTCTTC

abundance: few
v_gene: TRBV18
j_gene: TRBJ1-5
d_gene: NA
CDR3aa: CASSHSYNQPQHF
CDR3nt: TGTGCCAGCTCACACAGTTACAATCAGCCCCAGCATTTT

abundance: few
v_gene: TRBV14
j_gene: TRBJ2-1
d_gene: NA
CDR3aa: CASSQRAGALNEQFF
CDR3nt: TGTGCCAGCAGCCAACGGGCAGGGGCTTTGAATGAGCAGTTCTTC

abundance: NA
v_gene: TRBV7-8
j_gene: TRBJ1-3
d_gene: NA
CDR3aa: CASSSTGHPNTIYF
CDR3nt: TGTGCCAGCAGCTCTACCGGGCATCCGAACACCATATATTTT

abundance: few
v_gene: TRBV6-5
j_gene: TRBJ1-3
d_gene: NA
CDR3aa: CASSWGGSGSGNTIYF
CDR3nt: TGTGCCAGCAGTTGGGGAGGTAGTGGCTCTGGAAACACCATATATTTT

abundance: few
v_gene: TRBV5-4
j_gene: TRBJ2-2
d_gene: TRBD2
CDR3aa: CASSHPSGRNFTGELFF
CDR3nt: TGTGCCAGCAGCCACCCTAGCGGGAGGAATTTCACCGGGGAGCTGTTTTTT

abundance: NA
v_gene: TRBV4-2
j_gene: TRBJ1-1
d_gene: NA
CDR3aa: CASSRNAGGGIDRMTEAFF
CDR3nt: TGTGCCAGCAGCCGAAACGCGGGAGGGGGAATTGACCGGATGACTGAAGCTTTCTTT

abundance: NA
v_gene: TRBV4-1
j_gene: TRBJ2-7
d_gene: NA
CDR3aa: CASSQVGTGETYEQYF
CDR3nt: TGCGCCAGCAGCCAAGTAGGAACAGGTGAGACCTACGAGCAGTACTTC

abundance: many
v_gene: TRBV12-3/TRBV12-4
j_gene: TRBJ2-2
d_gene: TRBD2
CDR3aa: CAILAGGYTGELFF
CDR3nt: TGTGCCATATTAGCGGGAGGCTACACCGGGGAGCTGTTTTTT

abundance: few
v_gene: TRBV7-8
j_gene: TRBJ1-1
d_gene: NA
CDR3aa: CASSSPWYAADTEAFF
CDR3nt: TGTGCCAGCAGCTCCCCCTGGTACGCGGCGGACACTGAAGCTTTCTTT

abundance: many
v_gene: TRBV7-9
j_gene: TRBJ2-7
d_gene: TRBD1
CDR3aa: CASSLKGSDRAYEQYF
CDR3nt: TGTGCCAGCAGCTTAAAGGGATCCGACAGGGCCTACGAGCAGTACTTC

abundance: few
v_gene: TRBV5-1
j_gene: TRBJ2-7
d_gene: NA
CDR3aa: CASSHDPRYEQYF
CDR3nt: TGCGCCAGCAGCCACGACCCTCGCTACGAGCAGTACTTC

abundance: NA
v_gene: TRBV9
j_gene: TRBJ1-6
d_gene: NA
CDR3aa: CASSVGDVFSPLHF
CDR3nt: TGTGCCAGCAGCGTAGGGGACGTCTTTTCACCCCTCCACTTT

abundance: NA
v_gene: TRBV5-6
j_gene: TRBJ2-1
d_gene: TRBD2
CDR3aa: CASSYLRGRGDEQFF
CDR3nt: TGTGCCAGCAGCTACCTAAGGGGTCGGGGGGATGAGCAGTTCTTC

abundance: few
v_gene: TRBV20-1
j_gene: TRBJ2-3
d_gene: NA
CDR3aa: CSASWTPLRTDTQYF
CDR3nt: TGCAGTGCTAGTTGGACACCTTTAAGAACAGATACGCAGTATTTT

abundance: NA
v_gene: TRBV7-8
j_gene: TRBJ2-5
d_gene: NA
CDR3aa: CASSPGVTGSQETQYF
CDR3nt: TGTGCCAGCAGCCCGGGGGTGACAGGCTCCCAAGAGACCCAGTACTTC

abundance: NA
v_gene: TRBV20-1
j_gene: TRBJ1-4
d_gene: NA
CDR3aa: CSAARTATNEKLFF
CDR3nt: TGCAGTGCAGCACGGACGGCAACTAATGAAAAACTGTTTTTT

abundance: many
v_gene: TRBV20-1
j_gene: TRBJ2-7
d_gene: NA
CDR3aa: CSATLTYEQYF
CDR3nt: TGCAGTGCCACTCTAACCTACGAGCAGTACTTC

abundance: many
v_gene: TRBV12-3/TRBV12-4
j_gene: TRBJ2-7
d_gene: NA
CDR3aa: CASSSVGGREQYF
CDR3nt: TGTGCCAGCAGTTCGGTGGGGGGTCGGGAGCAGTACTTC

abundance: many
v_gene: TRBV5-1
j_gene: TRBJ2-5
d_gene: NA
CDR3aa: CASSLNRGGAKETQYF
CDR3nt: TGCGCCAGCAGCTTGAACCGAGGGGGGGCGAAGGAGACCCAGTACTTC